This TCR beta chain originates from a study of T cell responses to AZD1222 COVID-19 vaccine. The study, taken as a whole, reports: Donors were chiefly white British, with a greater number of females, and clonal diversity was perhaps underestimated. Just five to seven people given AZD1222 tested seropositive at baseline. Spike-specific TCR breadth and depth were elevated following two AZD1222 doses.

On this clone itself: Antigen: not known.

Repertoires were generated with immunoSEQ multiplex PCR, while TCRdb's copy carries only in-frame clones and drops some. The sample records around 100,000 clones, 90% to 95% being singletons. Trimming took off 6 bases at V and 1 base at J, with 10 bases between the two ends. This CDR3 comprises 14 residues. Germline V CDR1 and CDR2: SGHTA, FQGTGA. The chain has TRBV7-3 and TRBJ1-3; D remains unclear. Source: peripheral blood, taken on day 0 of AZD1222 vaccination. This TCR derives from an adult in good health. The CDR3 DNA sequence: TGTGCCAGCAGTTTCGGGAGGTCTGGAAACACCATATATTTT. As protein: CASSFGRSGNTIYF.